The 19 T cell receptor beta chains presented below share a single source sample, sequenced in a study of shared clonotypes between healthy human individuals. TCRdb's copy holds only in-frame clones and misses some; the assay was immunoSEQ multiplex PCR. The data show about 980,000 clones, with approximately 80% seen just once and approximately 1.5% held by the top ten. The sample consisted of memory CD4+ T cells sorted from blood. The sample's subset: CD45RA-negative fraction. All receptors derive from a man between 18 and 35 years old in good health.

CDR3 bases: TGTGCCAGCACCCGCTTGGACGTACCCGGCTCTGGGGCCAACGTCCTGACTTTC. Translated, it gives CASTRLDVPGSGANVLTF. The rearrangement joins TRBV13 to TRBJ2-6; no definite D call. Germline CDR1 is PRHDT and CDR2 is FYEKMQ (reference sequence). V shed 7 bases and J shed 0 bases, with 19 bases lying between them. The CDR3 length is 18 residues. The variable domain in full, with the rest retrieved from reference TRBV13 and TRBJ2-6, is AAGVIQSPRHLIKEKRETATLKCYPIPRHDTVYWYQQGPGQDPQFLISFYEKMQSDKGSIPDRFSAQQFSDYHSELNMSSLELGDSALYFCASTRLDVPGSGANVLTFGAGSRLTVL.

The chain joins TRBV11-2 to TRBJ2-7; D gene unclear. The CDR3 runs 13 residues. The germline V and J ends were trimmed by 0 bases and 9 bases, with 12 bases remaining between them. CDR1 and CDR2 (germline): SGHAT, FQNNGV. The CDR3 region is CASSLDLRFGQYF. The CDR3 coding sequence is TGTGCCAGCAGCTTAGATCTACGGTTCGGGCAGTACTTC.

DNA of the CDR3: TGTGCCAGCAGCTCTAGGGGAGCGGGCACAGATACGCAGTATTTT. Protein: CASSSRGAGTDTQYF. The chain has TRBV11-2 and TRBJ2-3; perhaps D is TRBD1 or TRBD2 (5 bases each). Germline CDR1 is SGHAT and CDR2 is FQNNGV. Trimming shortened V by 4 bases and J by 1 base, and 12 bases separated the two germline ends. CDR3 size: 15 residues.

This chain connects TRBV7-2 to TRBJ2-3, with 7 nucleotides matching TRBD2. This CDR3 is built from 15 residues. CDR1 is SGHTA and CDR2 is FQGNSA in the germline V gene. The ends lost 5 bases at V and 6 bases at J; junction bases unmatched: 11. Here the CDR3 reads CASSERGYAIDTQYF. The CDR3 DNA sequence: TGTGCCAGCAGCGAGCGGGGTTACGCAATTGATACGCAGTATTTT.

The V and J genes are TRBV7-6 and TRBJ2-2, with 8 bases lining up with TRBD2. Germline CDR1 reads SGHVS; CDR2 reads FNYEAQ. The CDR3 covers 16 residues. Trimming cost V 2 bases and J 4 bases; bases outside gene matches: 6. CDR3 coding DNA: TGTGCCAGCAGCTTATTAAGCGGGGGCTCCACCGGGGAGCTGTTTTTT. Protein: CASSLLSGGSTGELFF.

In nucleotides, the CDR3 is TGCGCCAGCAGCCATCATCGGACTGGCGGGGAGCTGTTTTTT. Encoded protein: CASSHHRTGGELFF. The chain carries TRBV4-1 and TRBJ2-2; D perhaps matches TRBD2 (5 bases). Deletions cut 3 bases from V and 7 bases from J, with 12 bases between. Germline CDR1 MGHRA, CDR2 YSYEKL. The CDR3 contains 14 residues.

This clone was detected many times. V is TRBV5-1 and J is TRBJ2-7, with D hard to call. This CDR3 contains 11 residues. Germline CDR1 reads SGHRS; CDR2 reads YFSETQ. V lost 4 bases and J lost 6, with 8 bases in between. The CDR3 sequence: CASSAGREQYF. The CDR3 bases are TGCGCCAGCAGCGCTGGGCGCGAGCAGTACTTC.

CDR3 nucleotides: TGTGCCAGCAGGCCGGGACAGTTATCTGGAAACACCATATATTTT. The encoded protein is CASRPGQLSGNTIYF. V is TRBV28 and J is TRBJ1-3; 7 bases fit TRBD1. V gave up 6 bases and J gave up 1 base; unmatched junction bases: 6. The CDR3 covers 15 residues. In germline, CDR1 is MDHEN, CDR2 SYDVKM.

CDR3 nucleotide sequence: TGTGCCAGCAGTGTAGTAGCGGGGAACAATGAGCAGTTCTTC. Protein: CASSVVAGNNEQFF. The rearrangement links TRBV2 to TRBJ2-1; 8 nucleotides line up with TRBD2. The CDR3 is 14 amino acids. Germline V CDR1 and CDR2: SNHLY, FYNNEI. J lost 5 bases, V lost 4 bases, and 4 bases had no gene match.

The chain uses TRBV4-1 and TRBJ1-2; no firm D call. This CDR3 has 11 amino acids. The germline gives CDR1 MGHRA, CDR2 YSYEKL. Trimming removed 2 bases from V and 6 bases from J, with 4 bases in between. CDR3: CASSQFDGYTF. In DNA form, the CDR3 reads TGCGCCAGCAGCCAATTCGATGGCTACACCTTC.

This clone was seen once. The chain carries TRBV7-2 and TRBJ2-2; TRBD1 is a possible D gene (5 bases). The CDR3 contains 15 residues. The V end lost 1 base, the J end lost 0 bases, and 6 bases lay between the germline ends. Germline CDR1 is SGHTA and CDR2 is FQGNSA. CDR3 sequence (DNA): TGTGCCAGCAGCTTAGACAGGCCGAACACCGGGGAGCTGTTTTTT. The encoded protein is CASSLDRPNTGELFF.

The rearrangement joins TRBV6-1 to TRBJ2-1, with D tentatively TRBD1 (6 bases). CDR1 MNHNS and CDR2 SASEGT come from the germline V gene. The CDR3 runs to 14 residues. V was shortened by 4 bases and J by 7 bases, with 14 bases between the two germline ends. The CDR3, as DNA: TGTGCCAGCAGTGGTGGGGGCAAAGGAAATGAGCAGTTCTTC. Amino acids: CASSGGGKGNEQFF.

The gene calls are TRBV5-1 and TRBJ2-2; 9 positions agree with TRBD2. After removal of 6 bases from V and 5 bases from J, the junction contained 11 bases not matched to a gene. Germline lookup yields CDR1 SGHRS and CDR2 YFSETQ. The CDR3 consists of 16 residues. This CDR3 reads CASKASGAPGTGELFF. The CDR3 DNA follows: TGCGCCAGCAAAGCTAGCGGGGCCCCTGGGACCGGGGAGCTGTTTTTT. The variable domain in full, with the rest retrieved from reference TRBV5-1 and TRBJ2-2, is KAGVTQTPRYLIKTRGQQVTLSCSPISGHRSVSWYQQTPGQGLQFLFEYFSETQRNKGNFPGRFSGRQFSNSRSEMNVSTLELGDSALYLCASKASGAPGTGELFFGEGSRLTVL.

V gene TRBV5-5 combines with J gene TRBJ2-7; the D is unclear. Germline V CDR1 and CDR2: SGHKS, YYEKEE (reference sequence). The CDR3 runs 13 residues. Trimming removed 4 bases from V and 5 bases from J, with 13 bases in between. The CDR3 DNA reads TGTGCCAGCAGCCCCCCTGGACGCCACGAGCAGTACTTC. Its protein product is CASSPPGRHEQYF. Full variable domain (remainder filled in from reference TRBV5-5 and TRBJ2-7): DAGVTQSPTHLIKTRGQQVTLRCSPISGHKSVSWYQQVLGQGPQFIFQYYEKEERGRGNFPDRFSARQFPNYSSELNVNALLLGDSALYLCASSPPGRHEQYFGPGTRLTVT.

The chain couples TRBV19 to TRBJ1-4; D is unclear. Germline lookup yields CDR1 LNHDA and CDR2 SQIVND (reference sequence). The CDR3 runs to 12 residues. Trimming stripped 4 bases from V and 3 bases from J, with 3 bases between. The CDR3: CASSRANEKLFF. CDR3 sequence (DNA): TGTGCCAGTAGTAGAGCTAATGAAAAACTGTTTTTT.

On this clone: Other DNA sequences in the sample encode the same CDR3. The chain recombines TRBV6-6 with TRBJ1-2; no definite D call. This CDR3 spans 12 amino acids. The V gene lost 6 bases and the J gene lost 5 bases, with 10 bases spanning the gap. Germline CDR1 MNHNY, CDR2 SVGAGI (reference sequence). The CDR3 sequence is CASSSGDYGYTF. CDR3 DNA: TGTGCCAGCAGCTCGGGAGATTATGGCTACACCTTC.

The rearrangement uses TRBV9 and TRBJ1-3; 8 nucleotides agree with TRBD1. CDR1 is SGDLS, CDR2 YYNGEE, per germline. The CDR3 runs to 13 residues. CDR3 loop: CATGGISGNTIYF. For the CDR3, the DNA is TGTGCAACAGGGGGGATCTCTGGAAACACCATATATTTT. Drawing the rest from reference TRBV9 and TRBJ1-3, the complete variable domain is DSGVTQTPKHLITATGQRVTLRCSPRSGDLSVYWYQQSLDQGLQFLIQYYNGEERAKGNILERFSAQQFPDLHSELNLSSLELGDSALYFCATGGISGNTIYFGEGSWLTVV.

The chain uses TRBV5-1 and TRBJ2-2; D gene ambiguous. Trimming pared 4 bases from V and 2 bases from J, leaving 15 bases between. This CDR3 region has 16 residues. Germline-derived CDR1 and CDR2 are SGHRS and YFSETQ. The CDR3 nucleotides are TGCGCCAGCAGCCTAAGTGCCGGGTTCAACACCGGGGAGCTGTTTTTT. This gives the protein CASSLSAGFNTGELFF. The full variable domain, completed using reference TRBV5-1 and TRBJ2-2, is KAGVTQTPRYLIKTRGQQVTLSCSPISGHRSVSWYQQTPGQGLQFLFEYFSETQRNKGNFPGRFSGRQFSNSRSEMNVSTLELGDSALYLCASSLSAGFNTGELFFGEGSRLTVL.

The chain recombines TRBV5-1 with TRBJ1-1; D is perhaps TRBD1 (6 bases). CDR3 length: 14 amino acids. Germline V gene data show CDR1 as SGHRS and CDR2 as YFSETQ. Trimming removed 3 bases at V and 0 bases at J, with 9 bases between. CDR3 loop: CASSSDSMNTEAFF. As DNA, the CDR3 is TGCGCCAGCAGCTCGGACAGCATGAACACTGAAGCTTTCTTT.